Listed here are 8 T cell receptor beta chains from one sample, sequenced in a study of blood T cells in healthy people across ages. The use of a sample-barcoded 5' primer and a J-beta primer mix characterized a second PCR of roughly 6 to 11 cycles. TCRdb re-derived calls from the 5' RACE reads in MiXCR, one entry per CDR3 protein. The repertoire includes some 1,800,000 distinct CDR3 sequences, roughly two fifths of them detected once, and more than 20% sits in the top ten. The sequenced sample consisted of blood. Every receptor here comes from a human donor in good health.

The J gene is TRBJ2-5, the V gene TRBV7-2; D unclear. The J call is uncertain, as TRBJ2-7 better fits the DNA end. This CDR3 comprises 14 residues. The germline gives CDR1 SGHTA, CDR2 FQGNSA. CDR3 DNA sequence: TGTGCCAGCAGCTTAGGGTCGGAATTCTACGAGCAGTACTTC. Translating it yields CASSLGSEFYEQYF.

The V call is TRBV12-3 or TRBV12-4, the J call TRBJ2-7; 8 bases match TRBD2. With 1 base clipped from V and 1 base from J, the junction kept 3 bases outside the gene matches. CDR3 size: 15 residues. CDR3 coding DNA: TGTGCCAGCAGTTTAGATAGCGGGGATTCCTACGAGCAGTACTTC. Translating gives CASSLDSGDSYEQYF.

The J gene is TRBJ1-4, the V gene TRBV15; 8 bases match TRBD1. Trimming removed 5 bases from V and 6 bases from J; junction bases left unmatched: 5. This CDR3 spans 14 amino acids. Germline lookup yields CDR1 LNHNV and CDR2 YYDKDF (reference sequence). CDR3 loop: CATSLDRVYEKLFF. CDR3 nucleotide sequence: TGTGCCACCAGCCTGGACAGGGTTTATGAAAAACTGTTTTTT.

This clonotype was counted many times. This rearrangement joins TRBV28 to TRBJ1-5; maybe TRBD1 (6 bases). CDR3 length: 14 residues. In germline, CDR1 is MDHEN, CDR2 SYDVKM. V dropped 5 bases and J dropped 9 bases, with 17 bases sitting between them. The CDR3 DNA is TGTGCCAGCAGTCATCACAGGGACGAGGGGCCCCAGCATTTT. This translates into CASSHHRDEGPQHF. The whole variable domain, filled in from reference TRBV28 and TRBJ1-5, reads DVKVTQSSRYLVKRTGEKVFLECVQDMDHENMFWYRQDPGLGLRLIYFSYDVKMKEKGDIPEGYSVSREKKERFSLILESASTNQTSMYLCASSHHRDEGPQHFGDGTRLSIL.

This clonotype was observed a few times. The chain joins TRBV12-3 or TRBV12-4 to TRBJ2-3, with D tentatively TRBD1 (6 bases). Trimming stripped 5 bases from V and 0 bases from J, with 15 bases between. The CDR3 extends over 16 amino acids. The CDR3 protein is CASSTTGLPSTDTQYF. As DNA, the CDR3 is TGTGCCAGCAGTACTACAGGGTTGCCTAGCACAGATACGCAGTATTTT.

This chain joins TRBV11-1 and TRBJ2-1; D is perhaps TRBD1 or TRBD2 (5 bases each). This CDR3 is 15 amino acids long. The V end lost 0 bases, the J end lost 5 bases, and 11 bases lay between the germline ends. Per the germline V gene, CDR1 is SGHAT and CDR2 is FQDESV (reference sequence). The CDR3 protein is CASSLALARDNEQFF. Here the CDR3 DNA reads TGTGCCAGCAGCTTAGCGCTAGCCAGGGACAATGAGCAGTTCTTC.

With regard to this clonotype: The junction and the germline gene differ at one end; a read error may be behind it. This chain uses TRBV12-3 or TRBV12-4 with TRBJ2-1; D uncertain. This CDR3 region has 15 residues. The CDR3 region has the DNA TGTGCCAGTAGTTGGACCTCGACGGGCTACAATGAGCAGTTCTTC. The encoded protein is CASSWTSTGYNEQFF.

The genes are TRBV5-1 and TRBJ1-4, with D hard to call. The CDR3 is 15 amino acids. Germline values: CDR1 SGHRS, CDR2 YFSETQ. With 5 bases removed from V and 4 bases from J, the gap between germline ends came to 15 bases. CDR3 nucleotides: TGCGCCAGCAGTCCCGAAGCCTGTGTTAATGAAAAACTGTTTTTT. Its protein is CASSPEACVNEKLFF.